This is a list of T cell receptor beta chains from one sample in a study of T-cell memory formation after mild COVID-19. MiXCR was run by TCRdb on the 5' RACE reads, yielding one entry per CDR3 protein. Of around 340,000 distinct CDR3 sequences listed, roughly 13% are singletons. Sequencing input: PBMCs or a T cell subset sorted from them (not recorded which). All receptors come from a man younger than 35 who had mild COVID-19 (a few samples of this study predate the infection). Cell type and time point are not known. Each CDR3 is given with its conserved first and last residue. The order of the fields is clone size, V gene, D gene, J gene, CDR3 DNA, CDR3 protein. The D gene is left open where the match is weak. Not every row has a clone size; where given, it reads once, few, many or a size class.

>.|TRBV7-9|.|TRBJ2-3
TGTGCCAGCAAGGCGGGCACAGATACGCAGTATTTT
CASKAGTDTQYF
>.|TRBV7-9|TRBD2|TRBJ2-1
TGTGCCAGCAGCGCCCGACTAGCTACCGGGATCTACAATGAGCAGTTCTTC
CASSARLATGIYNEQFF
>.|TRBV20-1|TRBD2|TRBJ2-3
TGCAGTGCTAGGGACCTGACTAGCGGGGGGGCCTTCACAGATACGCAGTATTTT
CSARDLTSGGAFTDTQYF
>.|TRBV5-1|TRBD1|TRBJ1-5
TGCGCCAGCAGTTTGCCCAGGGGGCCTGGTACGGAGCCCCAGCATTTT
CASSLPRGPGTEPQHF
>few|TRBV7-9|.|TRBJ2-3
TGTGCCAGCAGCCGGTCCTCAGGGACAGATACGCAGTATTTT
CASSRSSGTDTQYF
>.|TRBV4-1|TRBD1|TRBJ1-1
TGCGCCAGCAGCCCACACAGGGGAGGTATGAACACTGAAGCTTTCTTT
CASSPHRGGMNTEAFF
>.|TRBV6-2/TRBV6-3|.|TRBJ2-1
TGTGCCAGCAGTTATCGGCGGGACAATGAGCAGTTCTTC
CASSYRRDNEQFF
>few|TRBV7-9|TRBD1|TRBJ2-1
TGTGCCAGCAGCTTAGGCCTGCGGGACAGGGGGTGGGATGAGCAGTTCTTC
CASSLGLRDRGWDEQFF
>many|TRBV4-1|.|TRBJ1-5
TGCGCCAGCAGCCAGATTACAGGGATTAGCAATCAGCCCCAGCATTTT
CASSQITGISNQPQHF
>.|TRBV7-9|.|TRBJ2-5
TGTGCCAGCAGCTTCAAATCAAGGCCCCTCGGAGAGACCCAGTACTTC
CASSFKSRPLGETQYF
>.|TRBV4-3|.|TRBJ2-2
TGCGCCAGCAGCCAAGATCGAGGGACACCCACCGGGGAGCTGTTTTTT
CASSQDRGTPTGELFF
>.|TRBV6-4|TRBD1|TRBJ2-3
TGTGCCAGCAGTGTAGTGCAGGGGGCCACAGATACGCAGTATTTT
CASSVVQGATDTQYF
>few|TRBV20-1|TRBD1|TRBJ2-5
TGCAGTGCAAGCCCGAACAGGGGCCCCCAAGAGACCCAGTACTTC
CSASPNRGPQETQYF
>.|TRBV24-1|.|TRBJ2-2
TGTGCCACCAGTGAAAAACCGGGACTTCGCACCGGGGAGCTGTTTTTT
CATSEKPGLRTGELFF
>few|TRBV14|TRBD2|TRBJ2-5
TGTGCCAGCAGCGGACGGCGCTCTAGCGGAGAGACCCAGTACTTC
CASSGRRSSGETQYF
>.|TRBV9|TRBD2|TRBJ2-1
TGTGCCAGCAGCAATTCCCTAGCGGGGTACAATGAGCAGTTCTTC
CASSNSLAGYNEQFF
>.|TRBV7-2|.|TRBJ2-1
TGTGCCAGCAGCTTACGAGAGTCCTACAATGAGCAGTTCTTC
CASSLRESYNEQFF
>few|TRBV27|.|TRBJ1-5
TGTGCCAGCCGGGAGAGGGGGAACCAGCCCCAGCATTTT
CASRERGNQPQHF
>many|TRBV3-1|.|TRBJ1-1
TGTGCCAGCAGCCCTTTGGTTGGCACTGAAGCTTTCTTT
CASSPLVGTEAFF
>few|TRBV6-1|.|TRBJ1-2
TGTGCCAGCAGGAGGATTAACTATGGCTACACCTTC
CASRRINYGYTF
>.|TRBV11-2|TRBD1|TRBJ2-5
TGTGCCAGCAGCTCCCTCGGCAGGGGGAAGGAGACCCAGTACTTC
CASSSLGRGKETQYF
>.|TRBV9|.|TRBJ2-3
TGTGCCAGCAGCGTAGCTCCACTGAGCACAGATACGCAGTATTTT
CASSVAPLSTDTQYF
>many|TRBV5-1|.|TRBJ2-4
TGCGCCAGCAGCTTTTCAGGGAAAAGCGCGAACATTCAGTACTTC
CASSFSGKSANIQYF
>few|TRBV5-1|TRBD2|TRBJ2-7
TGCGCCAGCAGACACGGGACTAGCGGGGGGCTACAATCCTACGAGCAGTACTTC
CASRHGTSGGLQSYEQYF
>many|TRBV24-1|.|TRBJ2-3
TGTGCCACCAGTGAACGGGATACGCAGTATTTT
CATSERDTQYF
>few|TRBV29-1|.|TRBJ2-7
TGCAGCGCCCGAGGGGCGAGCCCGTACGAGCAGTACTTC
CSARGASPYEQYF
>.|TRBV6-1|TRBD2|TRBJ2-7
TGTGCCATCGTGACTCGGGCAGGGAGGGATTACGAGCAGTACTTC
CAIVTRAGRDYEQYF
>.|TRBV6-2/TRBV6-3|.|TRBJ1-1
TGTGCCAGCAGTTACAGGGCAGGGAGTGAAGCTTTCTTT
CASSYRAGSEAFF
>many|TRBV7-9|TRBD1|TRBJ1-5
TGTGCCAGCAGCCGGACAGGGGATAGCAATCAGCCCCAGCATTTT
CASSRTGDSNQPQHF
>.|TRBV20-1|TRBD1|TRBJ2-3
TGCAGTGCTAGACACAGGGGGATATCCACAGATACGCAGTATTTT
CSARHRGISTDTQYF
>many|TRBV7-2|.|TRBJ2-4
TGTGCCAGCAGCTTAGGCAGGGCTCTGGGGAAAAACATTCAGTACTTC
CASSLGRALGKNIQYF
>.|TRBV5-6|.|TRBJ1-2
TGTGCCAGCAGCTTAGTCAGGGCTTCTAACTATGGCTACACCTTC
CASSLVRASNYGYTF
>.|TRBV4-3|.|TRBJ1-2
TGCGCCAGCAGCCAATGGAGGGGCGGAACCTCAATTAACTATGGCTACACCTTC
CASSQWRGGTSINYGYTF
>many|TRBV25-1|.|TRBJ1-4
TGTGCCAGCAGTGAATCAAAGGGAGGGGAAAAACTGTTTTTT
CASSESKGGEKLFF
>.|TRBV5-1|.|TRBJ1-3
TGCGCCAGCACCCCAGGGGTCTCAGGAAACACCATATATTTT
CASTPGVSGNTIYF
>few|TRBV28|.|TRBJ1-1
TGTGCCAGCAGTTTTCCCCATTTTGGAGCACGGGGAGCTTTCTTT
CASSFPHFGARGAFF
>.|TRBV6-5|.|TRBJ2-7
TGTGCCAGCAGGGGGACACTCGATCTGGCCTACGAGCAGTACTTC
CASRGTLDLAYEQYF
>many|TRBV7-3|.|TRBJ2-2
TGTGCCAGCAGCTTGGGGGTTACGAACACCGGGGAGCTGTTTTTT
CASSLGVTNTGELFF
>.|TRBV27|.|TRBJ2-7
TGTGCCAGCAGTTTATCGCAGGGGACCCTCTCCTACGAGCAGTACTTC
CASSLSQGTLSYEQYF
>.|TRBV18|.|TRBJ2-5
TGTGCCAGCTCCCCAGGGTGGGAGACCCAGTACTTC
CASSPGWETQYF
>few|TRBV4-3|.|TRBJ2-2
TGCGCCAGCAGCAAGGGTCGGGGTCCCGGGGAGCTGTTTTTT
CASSKGRGPGELFF
>.|TRBV9|.|TRBJ1-2
TGTGCCAGCAGCGTAGAGGGCCTGGGAGACTATGGCTACACCTTC
CASSVEGLGDYGYTF
>.|TRBV7-9|.|TRBJ1-5
TGTGCCAGCAGCTTTTCAGGGGCCAATCAGCCCCAGCATTTT
CASSFSGANQPQHF
>many|TRBV10-3|.|TRBJ2-1
TGTGCCATCAGGCCCTTTGGGGCGGGGTACAATGAGCAGTTCTTC
CAIRPFGAGYNEQFF
>.|TRBV4-3|TRBD2|TRBJ2-5
TGCGCCAGCAGCCAAGATCCTAGCGGGGGATGGGAGACCCAGTACTTC
CASSQDPSGGWETQYF
>.|TRBV12-3/TRBV12-4|.|TRBJ1-2
TGTGCCAGCAGTTTAACTCCCGCGGAGTTTGGCTACACCTTC
CASSLTPAEFGYTF
>few|TRBV5-1|.|TRBJ1-2
TGCGCCAGCAGCTTGGTAAGGGAGGAGTATGGCTACACCTTC
CASSLVREEYGYTF
>many|TRBV25-1|TRBD2|TRBJ2-1
TGTGCCAGCAGACTAGCGGGGGGAGACAATGAGCAGTTCTTC
CASRLAGGDNEQFF
>few|TRBV5-1|TRBD1|TRBJ2-5
TGCGCCAGCTTCGGACAGGTGGGGGAGACCCAGTACTTC
CASFGQVGETQYF
>.|TRBV30|.|TRBJ2-2
TGTGCCTGGAGTGTAAACACTGGCACCGGGGAGCTGTTTTTT
CAWSVNTGTGELFF
>.|TRBV5-6|.|TRBJ2-5
TGTGCCAGCAGAACATTCAGAGAATCATGTCAACAAGAGACCCAGTACTTC
CASRTFRESCQQETQYF
>.|TRBV9|.|TRBJ2-3
TGTGCCAGCAGCGTAGACGACCGACGTACCACAGATACGCAGTATTTT
CASSVDDRRTTDTQYF
>few|TRBV20-1|.|TRBJ1-1
TGCAGTGCTAGGATTATTTGGGCTTTGAACACTGAAGCTTTCTTT
CSARIIWALNTEAFF